These T cell receptor beta chains were read from a single sample in a study of cytomegalovirus exposure and HLA in healthy donors. Method: immunoSEQ multiplex PCR; TCRdb's copy keeps in-frame clones and lacks some. Of about 160,000 clones in the sample, 65% to 85% were seen once. Material: PBMCs. The receptors shown here come from a man between 60 and 75 years old in good health and CMV-seronegative. Each CDR3 is given with its conserved first and last residue. The D gene is left open where the match is weak. Clone size is given for some rows only: seen once, a few or many times, or a class if the clone is expanded.

size	V	J	D	DNA	CDR3
-	TRBV11-2	TRBJ2-5	-	TGTGCCAGCAGCCCCCGCCCCCCCGGAGGGACCCAGTACTTC	CASSPRPPGGTQYF
-	TRBV7-9	TRBJ2-5	TRBD1	TGTTCCAGCAGCCCGAGGGACAGAGACAAAGTAGGCCAAGAGACCCAGTACTTC	CSSSPRDRDKVGQETQYF
-	TRBV4-2	TRBJ1-1	-	TGTGCCAGCAGCCAAGCCGGGGCTAGGGCGGCACGGGGGTCTGAAGCTTTCTTT	CASSQAGARAARGSEAFF
few	TRBV30	TRBJ2-3	-	TGTGCCTGGAGTGTACACCCTTTCACAGATACGCAGTATTTT	CAWSVHPFTDTQYF
-	TRBV6-4	TRBJ2-3	TRBD1	TGTGCCAGCAGTGACTCAGGGGGCCCCACAGATACGCAGTATTTT	CASSDSGGPTDTQYF
-	TRBV6-5	TRBJ1-4	TRBD1	TGTGCCAGCAGTCCCCAGACAGGGATACTGTTTTTT	CASSPQTGILFF
few	TRBV28	TRBJ2-7	TRBD2	TGTGCCAGCGCCGGCGGGGGGCGATACGAGCAGTACTTC	CASAGGGRYEQYF
-	TRBV9	TRBJ1-4	-	TGTGCCAGCAGCGTAAGCGGGAGCGAAAAACTGTTTTTT	CASSVSGSEKLFF
-	TRBV7-8	TRBJ2-5	-	TGTGCCAGCAGCTTACCGGACAGCAAAGAGACCCAGTACTTC	CASSLPDSKETQYF
-	TRBV6-5	TRBJ1-1	-	TGTGCCAGCAGTTACGGGGAGGGCGAAGCTTTCTTT	CASSYGEGEAFF
-	TRBV5-8	TRBJ2-3	TRBD2	TGTGCCAGCAGCTTGGGACTAGCGGGGGGAAGAGATACGCAGTATTTT	CASSLGLAGGRDTQYF
-	TRBV15	TRBJ2-7	TRBD2	TGTGCCACCAGCAGAGAAAATAGCGGGAGTGGTCCCGACGAGCAGTACTTC	CATSRENSGSGPDEQYF
-	TRBV21-1	TRBJ2-1	-	TGTGCCAGCAGCAAGGGACTAGCAGTAGCTTACAATGAGCAGTTCTTC	CASSKGLAVAYNEQFF
few	TRBV19	TRBJ1-6	-	TGTGCCAGTACTAGGCAGTTCTTGAATCTCTCCTATAATTCACCCCTCCACTTT	CASTRQFLNLSYNSPLHF
-	TRBV20-1	TRBJ2-5	TRBD1	TGCAGTGCTATGGACAGGGGAACCCAGTACTTC	CSAMDRGTQYF
-	TRBV6-5	TRBJ2-5	-	TGTGCCAGCAGTTACGGTAGCGGAAGTTGGGAGACCCAGTACTTC	CASSYGSGSWETQYF
few	TRBV19	TRBJ2-6	-	TGTGCCAGTAGGAGTGGGGCCAACGTCCTGACTTTC	CASRSGANVLTF
-	TRBV28	TRBJ2-2	TRBD2	TGTGCCAGCAGTTCAGCTAGCGGGGGGGCCCCCGGGGAGCTGTTTTTT	CASSSASGGAPGELFF